This TCR beta chain was captured by sequencing in a study of blood T cell repertoires in COVID-19. Study-wide context: The samples span acute and convalescent COVID-19 from the United States, Italy and Spain. PBMCs, B-cell-depleted T cells, or T cells provided the cDNA or gDNA that made up the material.

Data came from immunoSEQ multiplex PCR; TCRdb stores just in-frame clones and leaves some out. The top ten hold 12% of the sample, which has 250,000 to 300,000 clones, approximately 91% seen once. The CDR3 extends over 16 amino acids. The V and J ends lost 4 bases and 0 bases, in that order; junction bases with no gene match: 5. Germline V lookup: CDR1 SGHNT, CDR2 YYREEE (reference sequence). The source material was peripheral blood. The gene calls are TRBV5-4 and TRBJ2-7; 12 bases are a match to TRBD1. This TCR derives from a woman aged 55-69 years with acute or convalescent COVID-19. In nucleotides, the CDR3 is TGTGCCAGCAGCCCCGGGACAGGGGGCATCTCCTACGAGCAGTACTTC. Its translation: CASSPGTGGISYEQYF.